This T cell receptor beta chain was recorded in a study of blood T cell repertoires in COVID-19. Turning to the study itself: Acute-phase and convalescent COVID-19 samples originated in the United States, Italy and Spain. Nucleic acid was either cDNA or gDNA, and it came from T cells, B-cell-depleted T cells, or PBMCs.

V lost 2 bases and J lost 2, with 9 bases in between. The CDR3 consists of 14 residues. Germline V gene lookup returns CDR1 SGHAT and CDR2 FQNNGV. Original analysis: Quantification of nucleated cells was approximated via reference gene primer amplification. Produced via immunoSEQ multiplex PCR; TCRdb's table is partial and in-frame only. That table is the source of V, J and clone size, and D and trimming were worked out from the DNA. The sample lists about 220,000 clones, approximately 84% occurring once. This clonotype originated in a woman aged 25 to 39 who had recovered from COVID-19. This chain connects TRBV11-2 to TRBJ2-5; D gene ambiguous. Source material: peripheral blood. DNA for the CDR3: TGTGCCAGCAGCTTAAGACACCAACAAGAGACCCAGTACTTC. Protein sequence: CASSLRHQQETQYF.